The clone carrying this TCR beta chain was seen a handful of times. Trimming took off 4 bases at V and 8 bases at J, with 11 bases between the two ends. CDR3 size: 12 residues. Germline CDR1 and CDR2: KGHSH and LQKENI. This entry belongs to a study of sequential checkpoint blockade in melanoma. Study-wide background: After both sequences, patients received maintenance nivolumab. Twenty-two patients had matched tumor biopsies before treatment and at week 13 after nivolumab or ipilimumab alone.

Some clones are missing from TCRdb's copy, which holds only in-frame ones; the method was immunoSEQ multiplex PCR. Of more than 2,500 clones in the sample, 25% to 30% are singletons; the top ten hold roughly 12%. The treatment denotes: randomized to nivolumab then ipilimumab (arm A) or the reverse (arm B). This sequence joins TRBV18 and TRBJ1-1, with D uncertain. The material was tumor tissue (inferred from file names), obtained from a patient given nivolumab and ipilimumab in sequence. This clonotype was sampled from a human donor with melanoma. The CDR3: CASSLELTEAFF. The CDR3 DNA reads TGTGCCAGCTCACTTGAACTTACGGAAGCTTTCTTT.